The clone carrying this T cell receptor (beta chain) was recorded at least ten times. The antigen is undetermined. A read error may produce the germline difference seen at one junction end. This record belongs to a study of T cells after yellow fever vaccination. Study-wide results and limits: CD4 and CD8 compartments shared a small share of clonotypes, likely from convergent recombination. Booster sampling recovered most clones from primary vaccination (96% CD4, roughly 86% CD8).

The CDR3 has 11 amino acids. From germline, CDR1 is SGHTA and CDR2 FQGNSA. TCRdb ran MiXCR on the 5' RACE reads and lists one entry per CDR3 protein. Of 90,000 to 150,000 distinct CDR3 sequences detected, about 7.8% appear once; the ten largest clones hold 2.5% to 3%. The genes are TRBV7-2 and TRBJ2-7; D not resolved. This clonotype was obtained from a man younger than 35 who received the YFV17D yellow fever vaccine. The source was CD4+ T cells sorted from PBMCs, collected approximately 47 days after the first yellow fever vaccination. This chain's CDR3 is CASSLEGYIHF. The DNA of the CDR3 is TGTGCCAGCAGCTTAGAAGGGTACATCCACTTC. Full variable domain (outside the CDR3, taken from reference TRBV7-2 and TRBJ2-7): GAGVSQSPSNKVTEKGKDVELRCDPISGHTALYWYRQSLGQGLEFLIYFQGNSAPDKSGLPSDRFSAERTGGSVSTLTIQRTQQEDSAVYLCASSLEGYIHFGPGTRLTVT.